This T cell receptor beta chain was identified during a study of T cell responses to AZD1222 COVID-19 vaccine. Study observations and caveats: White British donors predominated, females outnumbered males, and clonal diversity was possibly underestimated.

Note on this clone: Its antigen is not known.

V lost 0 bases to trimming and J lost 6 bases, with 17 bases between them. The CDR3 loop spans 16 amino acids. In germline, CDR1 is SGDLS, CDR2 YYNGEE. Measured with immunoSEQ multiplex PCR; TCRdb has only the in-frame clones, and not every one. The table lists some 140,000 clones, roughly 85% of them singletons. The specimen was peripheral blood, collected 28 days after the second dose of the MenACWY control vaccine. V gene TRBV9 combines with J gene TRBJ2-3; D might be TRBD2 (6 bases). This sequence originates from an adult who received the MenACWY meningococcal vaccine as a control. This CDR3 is CASSVATGEGWDTQYF. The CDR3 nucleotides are TGTGCCAGCAGCGTAGCTACGGGGGAAGGGTGGGATACGCAGTATTTT. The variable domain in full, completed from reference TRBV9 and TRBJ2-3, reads DSGVTQTPKHLITATGQRVTLRCSPRSGDLSVYWYQQSLDQGLQFLIQYYNGEERAKGNILERFSAQQFPDLHSELNLSSLELGDSALYFCASSVATGEGWDTQYFGPGTRLTVL.